What follows describes a single T cell receptor (beta chain). Its specificity is not known. Trimming took off 8 bases at V and 3 bases at J, with 18 bases between the two ends. CDR1 is SGHRS and CDR2 is YFSETQ in the germline V gene. The CDR3 is made up of 15 amino acids. Relapse after autologous stem cell transplantation occurred in every patient, and brentuximab vedotin exposure varied. Best responses were complete response, partial response or progressive disease. The entry originates in a study of PD-1 blockade in classical Hodgkin lymphoma. For the study at large: Patients in the cohort were put on intravenous nivolumab, 3 mg/kg every 2 weeks. Study-level findings and limits: Diminished baseline TCR diversity has been reported in newly diagnosed patients relative to healthy donors. Diversity similar to that of newly diagnosed patients was seen at baseline in complete responders.

Here immunoSEQ multiplex PCR was the method, and the copy in TCRdb shows in-frame clones only, minus some. The sample yields nearly 25,000 clones, approximately 69% seen once. The sequencing here drew on peripheral blood mononuclear cells (PBMCs), taken at baseline. The receptor comes from a human donor with classical Hodgkin lymphoma. The chain combines TRBV5-1 with TRBJ2-1; D is perhaps TRBD1 (6 bases). CDR3 nucleotide sequence: TGCGCCAGTACGGACGGGGTAGGGGGCTACAATGAGCAGTTCTTC. Protein product: CASTDGVGGYNEQFF.